These 28 T cell receptor beta chains were all obtained from the same sample, sequenced in a study of cytomegalovirus exposure and HLA in healthy donors. Researchers ran the PCR with 60 Vbeta and 13 Jbeta primers. The protocol was immunoSEQ multiplex PCR, while the TCRdb copy is restricted to in-frame clones and leaves out a portion. The table records some 150,000 clones, approximately 8.9% of them present only once. Material: PBMCs. These receptors originate from a woman aged 40 to 55 in good health and CMV-seropositive.

This clone was detected a few times. The CDR3, as DNA: TGTGCCAGCAGCTCCGGGACAGGAAAAGACTATGGCTACACCTTC. Its translation: CASSSGTGKDYGYTF. The chain carries TRBV5-5 and TRBJ1-2; 8 bases agree with TRBD1. The CDR3 is 15 amino acids. Germline loops: CDR1 SGHKS, CDR2 YYEKEE (reference sequence). With V trimmed by 3 bases and J by 3 bases, 7 bases remained unmatched.

Only a few counts were recorded for this clone. V usage is TRBV19 and J usage is TRBJ1-1; tentative D call: TRBD1 (5 bases). Germline assignment: CDR1 LNHDA and CDR2 SQIVND (reference sequence). The ends were cut back, 7 bases at V and 1 base at J, with 13 bases in the middle. The CDR3 has 14 residues. In DNA form, the CDR3 reads TGTGCCAGTACGGGGGTGGGAAGGAACACTGAAGCTTTCTTT. Encoded protein: CASTGVGRNTEAFF.

The V gene is TRBV6-5, the J gene TRBJ2-2, with 8 bases fitting TRBD1. V lost 5 bases and J lost 3; bases outside the gene matches: 5. Germline-derived CDR1 and CDR2 are MNHEY and SVGAGI. The CDR3 runs to 15 residues. The CDR3 sequence is CASSRTGIYTGELFF. CDR3 DNA: TGTGCCAGCAGTCGGACAGGGATATACACCGGGGAGCTGTTTTTT.

The table lists this clone with a few counts. One end of the junction fails to match germline, which may point to a read error. J is TRBJ1-6 and V is TRBV2, with D maybe TRBD1 (6 bases). CDR1 SNHLY and CDR2 FYNNEI come from the germline V gene. CDR3 size: 15 residues. The chain's CDR3 is CASNEQGMMNSPLHF. In DNA, the CDR3 is TGTGCCAGCAATGAACAGGGCATGATGAATTCACCCCTCCACTTT.

Only a few counts were recorded for this clone. The genes are TRBV20-1 and TRBJ2-7; 7 bases line up with TRBD1. J gave up 4 bases and V 5 bases, and 2 bases lay outside the gene matches. Germline CDR1 and CDR2: DFQATT and SNEGSKA (reference sequence). CDR3 length: 11 amino acids. Here the CDR3 reads CSAEQGYEQYF. The CDR3 nucleotides read TGCAGTGCTGAACAGGGGTACGAGCAGTACTTC.

This clone was counted between two and nine times. The chain combines TRBV5-1 with TRBJ2-5; 9 nucleotides match TRBD1. The DNA end lines up better with TRBJ2-7; the J call may be wrong. The length of the CDR3 is 13 residues. CDR1 and CDR2 (germline): SGHRS, YFSETQ. This CDR3 reads CASSSDRGYEQYF. The CDR3 DNA reads as TGCGCCAGCAGCTCGGACAGGGGCTACGAGCAGTACTTC.

Points on this clone: A read error may produce the germline difference seen at one junction end. The chain carries TRBV2 and TRBJ1-1, with D possibly TRBD1 on 6 matching bases. Germline CDR1 SNHLY, CDR2 FYNNEI. The CDR3 sequence is 13 residues long. DNA of the CDR3: TGTGCCAGCAGTGAAGCCCGGGGTACAGGGTCCCACTTT. Its protein is CASSEARGTGSHF. The full variable domain, completed using reference TRBV2 and TRBJ1-1, is EPEVTQTPSHQVTQMGQEVILRCVPISNHLYFYWYRQILGQKVEFLVSFYNNEISEKSEIFDDQFSVERPDGSNFTLKIRSTKLEDSAMYFCASSEARGTGSHFGQGTRLTVV.

DNA of the CDR3: TGCAGTGCTAGAGACTTTCCTGAAGCTTTCTTT. Encoded protein: CSARDFPEAFF. V and J are TRBV20-1 and TRBJ1-1; D unresolved. Germline values: CDR1 DFQATT, CDR2 SNEGSKA (reference sequence). CDR3 length equals 11 residues. V lost 0 bases and J lost 6, with 5 bases in between.

This clone was recorded a few times. V usage is TRBV5-1 and J usage is TRBJ1-2; 9 nucleotides line up with TRBD1. The CDR3 consists of 14 residues. Germline V gives CDR1 SGHRS, CDR2 YFSETQ. Trimming removed 5 bases from V and 2 bases from J; junction bases left unmatched: 4. The CDR3 here is CASRLGTGNYGYTF. Here the CDR3 DNA reads TGCGCCAGCAGGTTAGGGACAGGGAACTATGGCTACACCTTC. The full variable domain, in which reference TRBV5-1 and TRBJ1-2 provide the parts outside the CDR3, is KAGVTQTPRYLIKTRGQQVTLSCSPISGHRSVSWYQQTPGQGLQFLFEYFSETQRNKGNFPGRFSGRQFSNSRSEMNVSTLELGDSALYLCASRLGTGNYGYTFGSGTRLTVV.

V and J are TRBV4-3 and TRBJ2-1; TRBD2 matches at 11 bases. The V segment lost 1 base and the J segment 4 bases; nucleotides outside the gene matches: 3. From germline, CDR1 is LGHNA and CDR2 YSLEER. CDR3 size: 16 residues. The CDR3 sequence is CASSQVPSGGYNEQFF. Written as DNA, the CDR3 is TGCGCCAGCAGCCAAGTCCCTAGCGGGGGGTACAATGAGCAGTTCTTC.

This chain joins TRBV5-1 and TRBJ2-5, with TRBD2 identical over 7 bases. Germline CDR1 SGHRS, CDR2 YFSETQ. V was pared by 3 bases and J by 6 bases, with 8 bases of the junction left unmatched. This CDR3 contains 14 residues. The CDR3 bases are TGCGCCAGCAGCTCCCCGGAGGGACTACAGACCCAGTACTTC. Translation gives CASSSPEGLQTQYF. The full variable domain, rest sourced from reference TRBV5-1 and TRBJ2-5, is KAGVTQTPRYLIKTRGQQVTLSCSPISGHRSVSWYQQTPGQGLQFLFEYFSETQRNKGNFPGRFSGRQFSNSRSEMNVSTLELGDSALYLCASSSPEGLQTQYFGPGTRLLVL.

This clone was counted only a few times. This chain links TRBV2 with TRBJ2-5; D is uncertain. Trimming left V 4 bases short and J 2 bases short, with 5 bases between. The CDR3 covers 12 residues. The V gene's germline CDR1 is SNHLY and CDR2 FYNNEI. CDR3 loop: CASSVTQETQYF. In nucleotides, the CDR3 is TGTGCCAGCAGTGTGACTCAAGAGACCCAGTACTTC.

This clone was counted between two and nine times. The gene calls are TRBV7-2 and TRBJ1-3; tentatively, D is TRBD1 (6 bases). Germline V gives CDR1 SGHTA, CDR2 FQGNSA. Trimming took off 1 base at V and 4 bases at J, with 14 bases between the two ends. The length of the CDR3 is 16 residues. The CDR3 bases are TGTGCCAGCAGCTTAGATCGGGGGGCGGGAGGAAACACCATATATTTT. Amino acid sequence: CASSLDRGAGGNTIYF.

The chain employs TRBV11-2 and TRBJ2-2; maybe TRBD2 (5 bases). This CDR3 spans 16 amino acids. Germline V CDR1 and CDR2: SGHAT, FQNNGV. V was trimmed by 0 bases and J by 4 bases, leaving 12 bases between them. This chain's CDR3 is CASSLELSGSTGELFF. The CDR3 DNA follows: TGTGCCAGCAGCTTAGAACTATCGGGGAGCACCGGGGAGCTGTTTTTT.

This clone was counted a few times. Other nucleotide sequences from this sample produce the same CDR3. The rearrangement joins TRBV5-6 to TRBJ1-6; D is undetermined. The V gene lost 2 bases and the J gene lost 0 bases, with 6 bases spanning the gap. Germline V gives CDR1 SGHDT, CDR2 YYEEEE. The CDR3 runs to 15 residues. The CDR3 region is CASSLGSSYNSPLHF. In DNA, the CDR3 is TGTGCCAGCAGCTTAGGGAGCTCCTATAATTCACCCCTCCACTTT.

This clone was found a few times. CDR3 nucleotide sequence: TGCGCCAGCAGCTTGGATCAGGGTGGTCAGCCCCAGCATTTT. This codes for CASSLDQGGQPQHF. The rearrangement uses TRBV5-1 and TRBJ1-5; the D gene is possibly TRBD1 (5 bases). The CDR3 consists of 14 residues. Per germline, CDR1 SGHRS and CDR2 YFSETQ. Trimming removed 0 bases at V and 6 bases at J, with 10 bases between.

The V call is TRBV4-3, the J call TRBJ1-4; 12 nucleotides line up with TRBD1. Germline CDR1 LGHNA, CDR2 YSLEER. The CDR3 has 19 residues. J gave up 5 bases and V 4 bases, and 14 bases lay outside the gene matches. The CDR3 region has the DNA TGCGCCAGCAGCCGTTTGCTTGGGGACAGGGGGCATATAAATGAAAAACTGTTTTTT. Translation gives CASSRLLGDRGHINEKLFF.

A few counts support this clone. The chain couples TRBV6-4 to TRBJ1-2; D is unresolved. Germline-derived CDR1 and CDR2 are MRHNA and SNTAGT. With 0 bases removed from V and 8 bases from J, the gap between germline ends came to 4 bases. The CDR3 length is 11 residues. CDR3: CASSDSRGYTF. The CDR3, as DNA: TGTGCCAGCAGTGACTCGAGGGGCTACACCTTC.

This clone was recorded a few times. This chain connects TRBV4-1 to TRBJ1-4, with D hard to call. CDR1 and CDR2 (germline): MGHRA, YSYEKL. CDR3 length equals 12 residues. The V gene lost 4 bases and the J gene lost 7 bases, with 7 bases spanning the gap. The CDR3 protein is CASSPTLEKLFF. CDR3 sequence (DNA): TGCGCCAGCAGCCCGACACTTGAAAAACTGTTTTTT.

The rearrangement uses TRBV7-2 and TRBJ1-2, with a possible D match to TRBD1 (5 bases). V shed 3 bases and J shed 6 bases, with 11 bases lying between them. The CDR3 loop spans 13 amino acids. Germline CDR1 and CDR2: SGHTA and FQGNSA. The CDR3 spells CASSFGGGDGYTF. The CDR3 DNA reads TGTGCCAGCAGCTTTGGTGGAGGGGATGGCTACACCTTC. Together with reference TRBV7-2 and TRBJ1-2, the CDR3 gives the full variable domain: GAGVSQSPSNKVTEKGKDVELRCDPISGHTALYWYRQSLGQGLEFLIYFQGNSAPDKSGLPSDRFSAERTGGSVSTLTIQRTQQEDSAVYLCASSFGGGDGYTFGSGTRLTVV.

This clone was counted a few times. V usage is TRBV18 and J usage is TRBJ2-3; D uncertain. V gave up 3 bases and J gave up 4 bases, with 5 bases separating them. Germline-derived CDR1 and CDR2 are KGHSH and LQKENI. The CDR3 sequence is 12 residues long. DNA for the CDR3: TGTGCCAGCTCACCTAACTCAGATACGCAGTATTTT. It codes for CASSPNSDTQYF.

This chain joins TRBV29-1 and TRBJ1-2; no firm D call. Germline V CDR1 and CDR2: SQVTM, ANQGSEA. The length of the CDR3 is 13 residues. The V end lost 5 bases, the J end lost 8 bases, and 18 bases lay between the germline ends. The CDR3, as DNA: TGCAGCGTTCGAAGGACGGGAGAAGGGGGCTACACCTTC. Residues: CSVRRTGEGGYTF.

This clone was counted a few times. CDR3 in DNA: TGCAGCGTCCTCCAAGGGGGGGGCAATCAGCCCCAGCATTTT. Amino acids: CSVLQGGGNQPQHF. The rearrangement joins TRBV29-1 to TRBJ1-5; possibly TRBD1 for D (6 bases). V gave up 6 bases and J gave up 2 bases, with 14 bases separating them. CDR1 is SQVTM, CDR2 ANQGSEA, per germline. The CDR3 has 14 residues.

This clone showed up just a few times. The chain combines TRBV20-1 with TRBJ2-3; perhaps TRBD2 as D (6 bases). Trimming removed 5 bases from V and 11 bases from J, with 14 bases in between. The CDR3 consists of 11 residues. Germline CDR1 reads DFQATT; CDR2 reads SNEGSKA (reference sequence). The CDR3 coding sequence is TGCAGTGCTCGGGCCCAGGAGGGGCAGTATTTT. Amino acid sequence: CSARAQEGQYF.

The chain links TRBV5-8 to TRBJ1-2, with a weak D call TRBD1 (5 bases). The germline gives CDR1 SGHTS, CDR2 YDEGEE. V lost 1 base and J 5 bases, leaving 9 bases between the germline ends. The CDR3 runs 13 residues. The CDR3 DNA sequence: TGTGCCAGCAGCTTGAGGAGGGGATATGGCTACACCTTC. Its translation is CASSLRRGYGYTF.

The sample holds a few counts of this clone. This chain connects TRBV7-9 to TRBJ1-4; 7 positions agree with TRBD1. The CDR3 is 15 amino acids. With 2 bases clipped from V and 8 bases from J, the junction kept 8 bases outside the gene matches. From germline, CDR1 is SEHNR and CDR2 FQNEAQ (reference sequence). This CDR3 is CASSLTSGGAEKLFF. CDR3 DNA sequence: TGTGCCAGCAGCTTAACTTCAGGGGGAGCCGAAAAACTGTTTTTT.

This chain links TRBV6-1 with TRBJ1-1, with 7 bases aligning to TRBD1. V shed 6 bases, J shed 2 bases, and the junction held 6 bases outside the gene matches. The CDR3 totals 14 residues. Germline V gene data show CDR1 as MNHNS and CDR2 as SASEGT. This CDR3 is CASRPGQTNTEAFF. DNA of the CDR3: TGTGCCAGCAGACCGGGACAGACAAACACTGAAGCTTTCTTT.

This clone showed up just a few times. The V call is TRBV7-2, the J call TRBJ2-7; 8 nucleotides match TRBD1. Per the germline V gene, CDR1 is SGHTA and CDR2 is FQGNSA. V was clipped by 4 bases and J by 6 bases; unmatched bases: 11. The CDR3 contains 15 residues. The CDR3 DNA follows: TGTGCCAGCAGCTCGCCGGCGGGACAGGCCAGCGAGCAGTACTTC. Translating it yields CASSSPAGQASEQYF.